The entry below describes one TCR beta chain. Antigen: not known. This specimen comes from a study of T cells in Graves' hyperthyroidism and ophthalmopathy. About the research overall: Blood from the periphery was taken at initial diagnosis, before any treatment. Study results and caveats: Within blood appeared most thyroid clonotypes that had expanded above 0.001.

Germline CDR1 is MGHRA and CDR2 is YSYEKL. After removal of 0 bases from V and 7 bases from J, the junction contained 13 bases not matched to a gene. This CDR3 has 17 residues. Patients were aged 18 to 65, had disease duration under 2 months, and had newly diagnosed hyperthyroidism. TCR beta CDR3 region amplification was performed from RNA transcripts. The TCR CDR3 first-round RT-PCR relied on the HTBI primer set. TCRdb reprocessed the multiplex PCR reads with MiXCR, giving one entry per CDR3 protein. The data show more than 500,000 distinct CDR3 sequences, around 15% seen once. This chain links TRBV4-1 with TRBJ2-5, with TRBD1 identical over 8 bases. The TCR comes from a woman under 40 with Graves' hyperthyroidism. Sequencing used blood. CDR3: CASSQDRDRGPGGTQYF. The DNA of the CDR3 is TGCGCCAGCAGCCAAGATCGAGACAGGGGCCCCGGCGGGACCCAGTACTTC.